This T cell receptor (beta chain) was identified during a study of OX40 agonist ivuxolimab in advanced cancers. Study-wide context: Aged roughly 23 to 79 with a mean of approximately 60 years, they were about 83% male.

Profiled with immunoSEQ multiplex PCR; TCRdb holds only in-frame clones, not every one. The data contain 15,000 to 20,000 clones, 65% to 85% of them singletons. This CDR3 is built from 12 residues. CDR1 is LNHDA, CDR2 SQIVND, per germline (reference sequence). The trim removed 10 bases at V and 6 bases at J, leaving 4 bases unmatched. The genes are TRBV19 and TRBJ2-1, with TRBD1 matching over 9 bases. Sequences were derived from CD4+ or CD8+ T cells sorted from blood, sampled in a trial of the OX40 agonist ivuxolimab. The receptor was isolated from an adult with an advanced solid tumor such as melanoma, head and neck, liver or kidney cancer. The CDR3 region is CATGQGANEQFF. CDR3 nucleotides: TGTGCCACGGGACAGGGAGCCAATGAGCAGTTCTTC.